This is a list of T cell receptor beta chains from one sample in a study of persistence of HIV-infected CD4 T cells. Sequenced by immunoSEQ multiplex PCR; TCRdb stores in-frame clones only, minus some. The sample consists of 37,000 or so clones, roughly 87% of them appearing once. Antigens for these TCRs are unknown. The sequencing used CD4+ T cells sorted from PBMCs after approximately 20-hour stimulation, collected from a patient who received antiretroviral therapy. The receptors were sampled from an adult man with HIV who was CMV-seropositive. Both conserved end residues are part of each CDR3. The D gene is left open where the match is weak. Clone size is not always given. Where it is, it says once, few, many or a class for expanded clones.

D,size,V,J,DNA,CDR3
TRBD1,.,TRBV6-6,TRBJ1-1,TGTGCCAGCAGTTCGGACAGGCTGAACACTGAAGCTTTCTTT,CASSSDRLNTEAFF
.,.,TRBV3-1/TRBV3-2,TRBJ1-1,TGTGCCAGCAGCCAATCCTTGAACACCGAAGCTTTCTTT,CASSQSLNTEAFF
.,.,TRBV6-1,TRBJ2-2,TGTGCCAGCAGTGAACCTGCAACCGGGGAGCTGTTTTTT,CASSEPATGELFF
TRBD2,.,TRBV2,TRBJ2-1,TGTGCCAGCAGTGAGAGACTAGCGGACGACAATGAGCAGTTCTTC,CASSERLADDNEQFF
TRBD1,once,TRBV5-4,TRBJ2-2,TGTGCCAGCAGCTTTCCGGAAGGGACAGGGTACGGGGAGCTGTTTTTT,CASSFPEGTGYGELFF
.,.,TRBV20-1,TRBJ1-1,TGCAGTGCTAGCTGGGACACTGAAGCTTTCTTT,CSASWDTEAFF
.,.,TRBV4-2,TRBJ1-3,TGTGCCAGCAGCCGGTCACAGGTCTCTGGAAACACCATATATTTT,CASSRSQVSGNTIYF
.,.,TRBV20-1,TRBJ1-2,TGCAGTGCTAGAAGAATCTATGGCTACACCTTC,CSARRIYGYTF
.,.,TRBV27,TRBJ1-6,TGTGCCAGCAGGATCGAACGGGTGGGGAGGTCCTATAATTCACCCCTCCACTTT,CASRIERVGRSYNSPLHF
.,once,TRBV6-5,TRBJ1-2,TGTGCCAGCAGAAGGGGGGCTGGCTATGGCTACACCTTC,CASRRGAGYGYTF
.,.,TRBV9,TRBJ1-2,TGTGCCAGCAGCGCCCAAGGGGGGAACTATGGCTACACCTTC,CASSAQGGNYGYTF
.,.,TRBV27,TRBJ2-3,TGTGCCAGTGGCCGGGTTGGGAACACAGATACGCAGTATTTT,CASGRVGNTDTQYF
.,.,TRBV6-1,TRBJ1-6,TGTGCCAGCAGTGATTGGGGGAATAGTTCACCCCTCCACTTT,CASSDWGNSSPLHF